These T cell receptor beta chains were read from a single sample in a study of blood T cells in healthy people across ages. Using its own MiXCR run on the 5' RACE reads, TCRdb lists one record per CDR3 protein. Of some 1.4 million distinct CDR3 sequences listed, around two fifths are singletons. Sequenced material: blood. The origin of the receptors is a woman aged 18-29 years in good health. CDR3s include the opening cysteine and the closing phenylalanine or tryptophan. D genes are given only for firm matches. Where a row states a size, it is once, few, many or the class of an expanded clone; other rows omit it.

>TRBV7-3|15|NA|TRBD1|TRBJ2-7
CASSPGTGISYEQYF
TGTGCCAGCAGCCCCGGGACAGGGATTTCCTACGAGCAGTACTTC
>TRBV29-1|12|many|TRBD1|TRBJ2-5
CSVQQGQETQYF
TGCAGCGTGCAACAGGGGCAAGAGACCCAGTACTTC
>TRBV2|13|NA|NA|TRBJ2-2
CASSVKGSGELFF
TGTGCCAGCAGTGTTAAGGGTTCCGGGGAGCTGTTTTTT
>TRBV6-5|13|NA|TRBD1|TRBJ1-2
CATRDREINGYTF
TGTGCCACCAGGGACAGGGAGATAAACGGCTACACCTTC
>TRBV30|12|NA|NA|TRBJ1-5
CAWGLGGQPQHF
TGTGCCTGGGGCTTGGGCGGGCAGCCCCAGCATTTT
>TRBV5-1|16|NA|NA|TRBJ1-2
CASSFNPTVGSRGYTF
TGCGCCAGCAGCTTCAACCCCACGGTTGGAAGTAGGGGCTACACCTTC
>TRBV4-1|17|NA|TRBD2|TRBJ2-6
CASSQDTSETGANVLTF
TGCGCCAGCAGCCAAGATACTAGCGAGACTGGGGCCAACGTCCTGACTTTC
>TRBV3-1|11|NA|NA|TRBJ1-2
CASSLHDGYTF
TGTGCCAGCAGCCTCCACGATGGCTACACCTTC
>TRBV11-2|14|NA|TRBD1|TRBJ2-7
CASSLSDRDFEQYF
TGTGCCAGCAGCTTATCGGACAGGGACTTCGAGCAGTACTTC
>TRBV7-3|16|few|NA|TRBJ2-7
CASSPESNTGTYEQYF
TGTGCCAGCAGCCCCGAATCCAACACGGGGACCTACGAGCAGTACTTC
>TRBV4-2|16|NA|NA|TRBJ2-3
CASSQGRLGITDTQYF
TGTGCCAGCAGCCAAGGACGACTGGGCATCACAGATACGCAGTATTTT
>TRBV9|14|few|NA|TRBJ1-1
CASSVSGLNTEAFF
TGTGCCAGCAGCGTATCCGGGTTGAACACTGAAGCTTTCTTT
>TRBV6-1|13|NA|NA|TRBJ1-5
CASSEAWDQPQHF
TGTGCCAGCAGTGAAGCATGGGATCAGCCCCAGCATTTT
>TRBV20-1|15|few|TRBD2|TRBJ2-7
CSARAWGLAAYEQYF
TGCAGTGCTAGAGCCTGGGGACTAGCAGCCTACGAGCAGTACTTC
>TRBV5-1|17|NA|TRBD2|TRBJ2-3
CASSRHPIGGRTDTQYF
TGCGCCAGCAGCCGCCACCCTATCGGGGGGAGGACAGATACGCAGTATTTT
>TRBV28|15|once|TRBD1|TRBJ1-1
CASSFTGTGVTEAFF
TGTGCCAGCAGTTTCACCGGGACAGGGGTGACTGAAGCTTTCTTT
>TRBV4-2|17|few|TRBD2|TRBJ2-1
CASSQDRSGGPLNEQFF
TGTGCCAGCAGCCAAGATCGGTCGGGAGGGCCTTTGAATGAGCAGTTCTTC
>TRBV2|14|NA|NA|TRBJ2-1
CASSANRVVNEQFF
TGTGCCAGCAGTGCCAACAGGGTAGTGAATGAGCAGTTCTTC
>TRBV3-1|12|NA|NA|TRBJ2-3
CASSQVRGTQYF
TGTGCCAGCAGCCAAGTTAGGGGTACGCAGTATTTT
>TRBV7-8|16|NA|NA|TRBJ2-3
CASSPPGGSSTDTQYF
TGTGCCAGCAGCCCCCCGGGCGGAAGTAGCACAGATACGCAGTATTTT
>TRBV30|15|NA|NA|TRBJ2-2
CAWEPRDTYTGELFF
TGTGCCTGGGAACCCCGGGACACCTACACCGGGGAGCTGTTTTTT
>TRBV20-1|16|few|NA|TRBJ2-1
CSARELAVGSYNEQFF
TGCAGTGCTAGAGAGTTGGCGGTCGGCTCCTACAATGAGCAGTTCTTC
>TRBV12-3/TRBV12-4|14|NA|TRBD1|TRBJ2-7
CASRTGQTSYEQYF
TGTGCCAGCAGGACGGGACAGACCTCCTACGAGCAGTACTTC
>TRBV27|14|NA|NA|TRBJ1-5
CASSVRQTNQPQHF
TGTGCCAGCAGTGTGAGACAGACTAATCAGCCCCAGCATTTT
>TRBV5-5|16|NA|NA|TRBJ1-3
CASSSLLTSSGNTIYF
TGTGCCAGCAGCTCCCTTCTAACAAGCTCTGGAAACACCATATATTTT
>TRBV28|13|few|TRBD1|TRBJ2-1
CASRPTGVNEQFF
TGTGCCAGCAGACCGACAGGGGTGAATGAGCAGTTCTTC
>TRBV19|17|NA|NA|TRBJ2-5
CASSPGTDQQDLRGQYF
TGTGCCAGTAGTCCTGGGACCGATCAACAGGACCTACGTGGGCAGTACTTC
>TRBV20-1|9|NA|NA|TRBJ2-1
CSAENEQFF
TGCAGTGCTGAAAATGAGCAGTTCTTC
>TRBV10-3|12|NA|NA|TRBJ2-7
CAISGTSNEQYF
TGTGCCATCAGTGGTACTAGCAATGAGCAGTACTTC
>TRBV29-1|16|few|TRBD2|TRBJ2-5
CSVEIYIAGVGETQYF
TGCAGCGTTGAAATATACATAGCGGGAGTGGGAGAGACCCAGTACTTC
>TRBV7-3|15|NA|TRBD2|TRBJ2-1
CASSYNGLAGNEQFF
TGTGCCAGCAGCTATAACGGACTAGCGGGTAATGAGCAGTTCTTC
>TRBV7-7|15|NA|NA|TRBJ2-1
CASSGGPEAHYEQFF
TGTGCTAGCAGCGGTGGACCGGAGGCACACTACGAGCAGTTCTTC
>TRBV10-3|14|NA|NA|TRBJ2-1
CAISDSLGPGEQFF
TGTGCCATCAGTGATAGCCTCGGCCCAGGGGAGCAGTTCTTC
>TRBV11-2|16|NA|TRBD1|TRBJ2-1
CASSPTMRQGSNEQFF
TGTGCCAGCAGCCCGACCATGAGACAGGGAAGCAATGAGCAGTTCTTC
>TRBV3-1|14|NA|TRBD1|TRBJ2-7
CASSQGQGYYEQYF
TGTGCCAGCAGCCAAGGACAGGGGTACTACGAGCAGTACTTC
>TRBV12-3/TRBV12-4|14|few|TRBD1|TRBJ2-5
CASSSRQGAETQYF
TGTGCCAGCAGCTCCCGGCAGGGGGCAGAGACCCAGTACTTC
>TRBV6-5|14|NA|NA|TRBJ1-5
CASSYSGFNQPQHF
TGTGCCAGCAGTTACTCCGGATTTAATCAGCCCCAGCATTTT
>TRBV6-6|16|few|TRBD2|TRBJ2-1
CASTSSGGAPYNEQFF
TGTGCCAGCACGTCTAGCGGGGGGGCCCCCTACAATGAGCAGTTCTTC
>TRBV20-1|15|few|NA|TRBJ2-3
CSARDLRESTDTQYF
TGCAGTGCTAGAGATCTGCGGGAAAGCACAGATACGCAGTATTTT
>TRBV7-2|15|NA|NA|TRBJ2-3
CASSPRTGFRDTQYF
TGTGCCAGCAGCCCTCGGACTGGGTTTCGGGATACGCAGTATTTT
>TRBV7-9|18|few|TRBD2|TRBJ2-1
CASSPYKGRGGSYNEQFF
TGTGCCAGCAGCCCCTATAAGGGGCGGGGGGGTTCCTACAATGAGCAGTTCTTC